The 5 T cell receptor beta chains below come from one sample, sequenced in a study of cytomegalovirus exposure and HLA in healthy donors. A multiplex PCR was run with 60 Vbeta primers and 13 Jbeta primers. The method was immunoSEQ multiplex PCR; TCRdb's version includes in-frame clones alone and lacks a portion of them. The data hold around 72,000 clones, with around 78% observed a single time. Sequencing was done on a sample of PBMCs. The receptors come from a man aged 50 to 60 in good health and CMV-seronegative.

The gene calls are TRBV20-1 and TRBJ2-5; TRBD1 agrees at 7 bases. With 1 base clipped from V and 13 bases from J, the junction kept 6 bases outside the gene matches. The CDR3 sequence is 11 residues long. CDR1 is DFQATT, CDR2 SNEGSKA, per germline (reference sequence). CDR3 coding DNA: TGCAGTGCTAGAGCTGACAGGGTCTTGTACTTC. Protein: CSARADRVLYF.

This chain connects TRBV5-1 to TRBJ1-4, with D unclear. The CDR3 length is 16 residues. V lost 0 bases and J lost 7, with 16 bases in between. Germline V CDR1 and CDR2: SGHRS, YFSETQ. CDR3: CASSLDGDYSSEKLFF. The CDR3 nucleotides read TGCGCCAGCAGCTTGGATGGAGACTACTCCAGTGAAAAACTGTTTTTT. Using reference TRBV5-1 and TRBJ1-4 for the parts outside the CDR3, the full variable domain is KAGVTQTPRYLIKTRGQQVTLSCSPISGHRSVSWYQQTPGQGLQFLFEYFSETQRNKGNFPGRFSGRQFSNSRSEMNVSTLELGDSALYLCASSLDGDYSSEKLFFGSGTQLSVL.

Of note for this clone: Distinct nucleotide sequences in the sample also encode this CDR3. CDR3 DNA: TGTGCCAGCAGTCTCGGACAGATAATGAACACTGAAGCTTTCTTT. It codes for CASSLGQIMNTEAFF. This sequence joins TRBV2 and TRBJ1-1, with D possibly matching TRBD1 (6 bases). Germline V gene lookup returns CDR1 SNHLY and CDR2 FYNNEI. Trimming pared 5 bases from V and 0 bases from J, leaving 13 bases between. The CDR3 spans 15 residues.

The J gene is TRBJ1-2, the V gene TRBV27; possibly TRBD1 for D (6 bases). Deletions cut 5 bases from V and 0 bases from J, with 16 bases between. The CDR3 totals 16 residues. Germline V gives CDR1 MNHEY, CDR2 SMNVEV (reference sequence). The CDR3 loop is CASSPWGHQANYGYTF. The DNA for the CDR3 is TGTGCCAGCAGTCCCTGGGGACACCAAGCTAACTATGGCTACACCTTC.

The CDR3 region has the DNA TGTGCCAGCAGCGGGATGGGGGGGTATGAGACCCAGTACTTC. This gives the protein CASSGMGGYETQYF. V and J are TRBV7-8 and TRBJ2-5; 7 nucleotides line up with TRBD2. The V and J ends lost 5 bases and 5 bases, in that order; junction bases with no gene match: 8. Germline V gene sequence: CDR1 SGHVS, CDR2 FQNEAQ. The length of the CDR3 is 14 residues.